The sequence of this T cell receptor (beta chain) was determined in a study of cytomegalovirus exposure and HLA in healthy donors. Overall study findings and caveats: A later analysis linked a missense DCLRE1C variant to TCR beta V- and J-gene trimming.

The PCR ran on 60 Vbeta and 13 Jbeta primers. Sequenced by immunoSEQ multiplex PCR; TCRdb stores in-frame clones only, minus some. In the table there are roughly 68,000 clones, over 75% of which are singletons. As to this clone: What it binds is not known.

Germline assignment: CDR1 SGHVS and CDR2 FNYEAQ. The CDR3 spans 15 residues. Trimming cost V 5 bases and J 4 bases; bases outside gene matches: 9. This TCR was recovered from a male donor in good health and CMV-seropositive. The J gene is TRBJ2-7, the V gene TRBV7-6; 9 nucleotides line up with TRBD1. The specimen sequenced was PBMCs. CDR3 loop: CASSGHGQGPYEQYF. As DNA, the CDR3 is TGTGCCAGCAGCGGACATGGACAGGGGCCGTACGAGCAGTACTTC.